This entry features one T cell receptor (beta chain) sequence. Antigen: not known. The data originate from a study of shared clonotypes between healthy human individuals. Germline CDR1 reads SNHLY; CDR2 reads FYNNEI. The CDR3 is 12 residues long. Trimming stripped 7 bases from V and 1 base from J, with 7 bases between. Selected positively for CCR7 and CD45RO-negative, naive CD8 cells excluded terminally differentiated effector memory CD45RA+ cells. Study-level findings and limits: Generation probability values for non-shared clonotypes were lower than those for clonotypes shared by all four donors. About 5% was the fraction of naive CD4 clonotypes found shared across a few donors. Memory subsets had estimated richness that was generally smaller than that of naive subsets.

The repertoire was sequenced with immunoSEQ multiplex PCR; TCRdb's copy has only in-frame clones and lacks some. Of roughly 770,000 clones listed, 90% to 98% were seen once; the top ten hold about 0.21%. The chain employs TRBV2 and TRBJ1-1; no firm D call. Sequencing was performed on naive CD8+ T cells sorted from blood. This TCR was sampled from a man aged 25-40 years in good health. CDR3 residues: CASNQENTEAFF. The CDR3 nucleotides read TGTGCCAGCAATCAGGAGAACACTGAAGCTTTCTTT.